These 21 T cell receptor beta chains were all obtained from the same sample, sequenced in a study of blood T cells in healthy people across ages. Sample-barcoded 5' priming and a J-beta primer mix drove a second PCR of roughly 7 to 11 cycles. One entry per CDR3 protein, called by TCRdb with MiXCR from the 5' RACE reads. The sample has about a million distinct CDR3 sequences; approximately 49% are singletons. Sequencing was performed on blood. These receptors all come from a man aged 30-40 years in good health.

This clonotype was seen a few times. This rearrangement joins TRBV4-3 to TRBJ2-3, with D tentatively TRBD2 (6 bases). This CDR3 comprises 18 residues. The V gene's germline CDR1 is LGHNA and CDR2 YSLEER. Trimming removed 3 bases from V and 0 bases from J, with 19 bases in between. In nucleotides, the CDR3 is TGCGCCAGCAGCCAGACATTCTGGAGCGGGTTGAGCACAGATACGCAGTATTTT. It is translated as CASSQTFWSGLSTDTQYF.

The chain joins TRBV28 to TRBJ2-4, with TRBD1 matching 8 bases. This CDR3 region has 15 residues. Germline V gene lookup returns CDR1 MDHEN and CDR2 SYDVKM. With 5 bases clipped from V and 13 bases from J, the junction kept 16 bases outside the gene matches. The CDR3 region has the DNA TGTGCCAGCAGTCGACAGGGGTTAAACTCCTACGGGCAGTACTTC. The encoded protein is CASSRQGLNSYGQYF. The whole variable domain, remainder taken from reference TRBV28 and TRBJ2-4, is DVKVTQSSRYLVKRTGEKVFLECVQDMDHENMFWYRQDPGLGLRLIYFSYDVKMKEKGDIPEGYSVSREKKERFSLILESASTNQTSMYLCASSRQGLNSYGQYFGAGTRLSVL.

V gene TRBV10-3 combines with J gene TRBJ1-1; 9 bases map to TRBD1. CDR3 size: 15 residues. After removal of 5 bases from V and 4 bases from J, the junction contained 8 bases not matched to a gene. CDR1 is ENHRY, CDR2 SYGVKD, per germline. The CDR3 loop is CAISTPGQGSTEAFF. CDR3 nucleotide sequence: TGTGCCATCAGTACCCCGGGACAGGGCTCCACTGAAGCTTTCTTT.

This chain joins TRBV25-1 and TRBJ2-6; the D is unclear. Trimming removed 3 bases from V and 6 bases from J, with 12 bases in between. Germline-derived CDR1 and CDR2 are MGHDK and SYGVNS. This CDR3 spans 15 amino acids. CDR3 region: CASSDGSGLANVLTF. DNA for the CDR3: TGTGCCAGCAGTGATGGATCCGGGTTGGCCAACGTCCTGACTTTC.

The DNA of the CDR3 is TGTGCCAGCAGTTACCAACAGGGGCGTGGCTACACCTTC. It translates to CASSYQQGRGYTF. V gene TRBV6-5 combines with J gene TRBJ1-2; 7 bases fit TRBD1. Per germline, CDR1 MNHEY and CDR2 SVGAGI. V lost 2 bases, J lost 7 bases, and 4 bases stayed unmatched. The CDR3 length is 13 residues.

This clonotype was seen a handful of times. This chain joins TRBV12-3 or TRBV12-4 and TRBJ1-1; D gene ambiguous. The CDR3 is made up of 13 amino acids. The ends were cut back, 1 base at V and 2 bases at J, with 5 bases in the middle. The CDR3 reads CASSLGYNTEAFF. DNA for the CDR3: TGTGCCAGCAGTTTAGGGTATAACACTGAAGCTTTCTTT.

This chain uses TRBV20-1 with TRBJ2-1; TRBD2 matches at 12 bases. The CDR3 contains 15 residues. V dropped 6 bases and J dropped 2; count of bases not matched to a gene: 5. Germline CDR1 reads DFQATT; CDR2 reads SNEGSKA (reference sequence). CDR3 sequence (DNA): TGCAGTGCCCCGACTAGCGGGAGTGCCTACAATGAGCAGTTCTTC. Its protein is CSAPTSGSAYNEQFF.

On this clonotype: One end of the junction varies from germline; a read error may be responsible. The rearrangement links TRBV2 to TRBJ1-5, with a possible D match to TRBD1 (6 bases). CDR1 is SNHLY, CDR2 FYNNEI, per germline. The CDR3 contains 13 residues. This chain's CDR3 is CASNEQGSQPQHF. In nucleotides, the CDR3 is TGTGCCAGCAATGAACAGGGTAGTCAGCCCCAGCATTTT. The variable domain in full, completed from reference TRBV2 and TRBJ1-5, reads EPEVTQTPSHQVTQMGQEVILRCVPISNHLYFYWYRQILGQKVEFLVSFYNNEISEKSEIFDDQFSVERPDGSNFTLKIRSTKLEDSAMYFCASNEQGSQPQHFGDGTRLSIL.

The sample holds a few counts of this clonotype. The chain employs TRBV7-9 and TRBJ2-4; TRBD1 might be the D (5 bases). The DNA end is a closer match to TRBJ2-7, so the J assignment may be wrong. CDR1 is SEHNR, CDR2 FQNEAQ, per germline (reference sequence). The CDR3 loop spans 14 amino acids. The CDR3 is CASSHLTAQYEQYF. In DNA, the CDR3 is TGTGCCAGCAGCCACCTGACAGCCCAATACGAGCAGTACTTC.

The genes are TRBV10-3 and TRBJ2-1, with TRBD2 matching over 13 bases. V lost 10 bases and J lost 7; bases outside the gene matches: 7. This CDR3 has 14 residues. Per the germline V gene, CDR1 is ENHRY and CDR2 is SYGVKD. The CDR3 here is CASTGTSGANEQFF. Written as DNA, the CDR3 is TGTGCCAGCACCGGGACTAGCGGGGCGAATGAGCAGTTCTTC.

V is TRBV5-1 and J is TRBJ1-1, with a tentative D call TRBD1 (6 bases). CDR1 is SGHRS and CDR2 is YFSETQ in the germline V gene. The CDR3 loop spans 15 amino acids. With 6 bases removed from V and 1 base from J, the gap between germline ends came to 16 bases. The CDR3 is CASNWMGAKNTEAFF. The CDR3 nucleotides are TGCGCCAGCAATTGGATGGGGGCCAAGAACACTGAAGCTTTCTTT.

The chain employs TRBV7-8 and TRBJ2-1, with 13 nucleotides matching TRBD2. The CDR3 is 18 residues long. Looked up from germline, CDR1 is SGHVS and CDR2 is FQNEAQ. The J segment lost 9 bases and the V segment lost 1 base, leaving 12 bases of the junction unmatched. The CDR3 DNA reads TGTGCCAGCAGCTTAGACTCGGGACTAGCGGGGCCCGTGGGTGAGCAGTTCTTC. Its protein is CASSLDSGLAGPVGEQFF.

This chain links TRBV12-3 or TRBV12-4 with TRBJ2-6; tentatively, D is TRBD1 (6 bases). V lost 6 bases to trimming and J lost 0 bases, with 15 bases between them. CDR3 size: 17 residues. The CDR3 sequence is CASSSGTSHSGANVLTF. The CDR3 region has the DNA TGTGCCAGCAGCTCCGGGACATCCCACTCTGGGGCCAACGTCCTGACTTTC.

Remarks on this clonotype: A much larger clone is a single base away; this may be a read error. The chain employs TRBV10-3 and TRBJ2-1, with 12 bases that match TRBD2. From germline, CDR1 is ENHRY and CDR2 SYGVKD. The CDR3 loop spans 15 amino acids. The CDR3 coding sequence is TGTGCCATCAGGACTAGCGGGAGCTCCTACAATGGGCAGTTCTTC. Protein sequence: CAIRTSGSSYNGQFF.

The CDR3 DNA reads TGTGCCAGCAGCCCAGGGGGAGGAAATACGCAGTATTTT. Its translation is CASSPGGGNTQYF. J is TRBJ2-3 and V is TRBV9; D perhaps matches TRBD1 (7 bases). The CDR3 covers 13 residues. Germline CDR1 is SGDLS and CDR2 is YYNGEE. V lost 4 bases and J lost 7, with 13 bases in between.

This clonotype was counted between two and nine times. This chain uses TRBV5-1 with TRBJ1-1; a possible D gene is TRBD1 (5 bases). Germline CDR1 reads SGHRS; CDR2 reads YFSETQ. Trimming removed 4 bases from V and 10 bases from J, with 17 bases in between. This CDR3 is 13 amino acids long. CDR3 bases: TGCGCCAGCAGCATTGAAACCGGGACTCGAGCTTTCTTT. Its protein is CASSIETGTRAFF.

This clonotype was picked up a small number of times. The J gene is TRBJ2-7, the V gene TRBV4-3; TRBD2 aligns across 10 bases. This CDR3 spans 16 amino acids. The V gene's germline CDR1 is LGHNA and CDR2 YSLEER. Trimming took 0 bases from V and 7 from J; bases not matched to a gene: 9. This chain's CDR3 is CASSQDLAGEDNEQYF. The CDR3 DNA reads as TGCGCCAGCAGCCAAGATCTAGCGGGGGAAGACAATGAGCAGTACTTC.

There are a few counts of this clonotype. The gene calls are TRBV29-1 and TRBJ2-1; 8 nucleotides line up with TRBD1. Germline CDR1 and CDR2: SQVTM and ANQGSEA. CDR3 length: 14 amino acids. The V segment lost 8 bases and the J segment 9 bases; nucleotides outside the gene matches: 15. The CDR3 nucleotides read TGCAGCACCTCACGGGACAGGTTGGACGTTGAGCAGTTCTTC. Protein: CSTSRDRLDVEQFF.

This clonotype was counted a few times. The CDR3 sequence is CATSLSTGNQPQHF. CDR3 coding DNA: TGTGCCACCAGTTTGTCCACAGGGAATCAGCCCCAGCATTTT. The gene calls are TRBV24-1 and TRBJ1-5, with TRBD1 as a possible D gene (6 bases). This CDR3 region has 14 residues. Trimming cost V 6 bases and J 4 bases, with 12 bases left between them. From germline, CDR1 is KGHDR and CDR2 SFDVKD.

This clonotype was seen only a few times. The CDR3 bases are TGCGCCAGCAGCCGGGGACTAGCGGGGGGACCGGCGGATACGCAGTATTTT. It codes for CASSRGLAGGPADTQYF. The chain combines TRBV5-1 with TRBJ2-3; 15 nucleotides match TRBD2. CDR3 length: 17 residues. The V gene's germline CDR1 is SGHRS and CDR2 YFSETQ. V shed 4 bases and J 6 bases; nucleotides not matched to a gene: 9.

This clonotype has just a few counts. The genes are TRBV7-2 and TRBJ2-5; no reliable D call. Per the germline V gene, CDR1 is SGHTA and CDR2 is FQGNSA. Trimming pared 6 bases from V and 0 bases from J, leaving 11 bases between. The CDR3 runs to 14 residues. CDR3 residues: CASSKGPHQETQYF. The CDR3 region has the DNA TGTGCCAGCAGTAAAGGGCCCCACCAAGAGACCCAGTACTTC.